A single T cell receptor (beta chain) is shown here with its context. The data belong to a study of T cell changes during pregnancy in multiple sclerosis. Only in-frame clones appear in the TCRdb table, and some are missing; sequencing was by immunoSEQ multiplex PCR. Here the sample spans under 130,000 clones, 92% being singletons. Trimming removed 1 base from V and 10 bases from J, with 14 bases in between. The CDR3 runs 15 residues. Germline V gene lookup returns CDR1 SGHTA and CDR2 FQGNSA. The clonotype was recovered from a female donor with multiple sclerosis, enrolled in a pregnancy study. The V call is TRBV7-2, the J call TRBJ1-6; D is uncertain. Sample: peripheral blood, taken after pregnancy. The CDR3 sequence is CASSLGLRRGSPLHF. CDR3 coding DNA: TGTGCCAGCAGCTTAGGTCTAAGGAGAGGGTCACCCCTCCACTTT.